The 2 T cell receptor beta chains below all came from one sample that was sequenced in a study of tumor-infiltrating lymphocytes in primary liver carcinoma. The researchers produced TCR beta cDNA from approximately 550 ng total RNA with a constant-region primer. Slightly modified ARM-PCR, run as three nested multiplex PCR rounds, produced the TCR beta libraries. Two initial PCR rounds of approximately 10 cycles each paired TRBV1-TRBV30 forward primers with a C-beta reverse primer. Each CDR3 protein is one row after TCRdb ran MiXCR on the multiplex PCR reads. The data contain 90,000 to 110,000 distinct CDR3 sequences, roughly four fifths of them singletons. Taking 20-30 mg of unsorted bulk tissue, the authors co-extracted RNA and DNA. Sequenced: liver tumor tissue from sampling region 3. Subset reported: tumor region T3, left-lateral pole. These receptors were collected from a man aged 35 to 55 with primary liver carcinoma and hepatitis B virus infection.

A single count supports this clonotype. No conserved phenylalanine or tryptophan is present at the end of the CDR3, so a read error is the likely explanation. The gene calls are TRBV4-3 and TRBJ2-2; TRBD2 matches at 12 bases. The CDR3 length is 18 residues. Looked up from germline, CDR1 is LGHNA and CDR2 is YSLEER. The CDR3 region is CASSQDSPGLAGLGELFY. As DNA, the CDR3 is TGCGCCAGCAGCCAAGATAGCCCGGGACTAGCGGGCCTGGGGGAACTGTTTTAT.

This clonotype came up a few times. This is likely a read error, given that the CDR3 carries no conserved phenylalanine or tryptophan at its end. This chain joins TRBV4-2 and TRBJ2-7; 8 nucleotides line up with TRBD2. Unmatched junction bases numbered 14, after V lost 0 bases and J lost 10 bases. The CDR3 sequence is 16 residues long. Germline V lookup: CDR1 LGHNA, CDR2 YNFKEQ. The CDR3 region has the DNA TGTGCCAGCAGCCAAGATAGGGCTAGCGGGTACTATGAACAGTACTCC. Its translation: CASSQDRASGYYEQYS.